The rows below give T cell receptor beta chains drawn from one sample of a study of T-cell memory formation after mild COVID-19. TCRdb reprocessed the 5' RACE reads with MiXCR, giving one entry per CDR3 protein. The data contain nearly 110,000 distinct CDR3 sequences, under 15% of them singletons. The sample taken for sequencing was PBMCs or a T cell subset sorted from them (not recorded which). The receptors originated from an adult woman who had mild COVID-19 (a few samples of this study predate the infection). Cell type and time point are not known. CDR3s include the opening cysteine and the closing phenylalanine or tryptophan. D genes are given only for firm matches. Size is stated for part of the rows, as once, few or many counts, or as a class when the clone is expanded.

clone size: few
D gene: .
V gene: TRBV7-9
J gene: TRBJ2-1
CDR3 DNA: TGTGCCAGCAGTTCGTTAGCGGATGAGCAGTTCTTC
CDR3 protein: CASSSLADEQFF

clone size: .
D gene: TRBD1
V gene: TRBV6-5
J gene: TRBJ2-7
CDR3 DNA: TGTGCCAGCAGTGAGGGAAGGGGGCTTAGCTCCTACGAGCAGTACTTC
CDR3 protein: CASSEGRGLSSYEQYF

clone size: once
D gene: .
V gene: TRBV11-2
J gene: TRBJ2-1
CDR3 DNA: TGTGCCAGCAGCTTCAGCCATACAACCTACAATGAGCAGTTCTTC
CDR3 protein: CASSFSHTTYNEQFF

clone size: few
D gene: .
V gene: TRBV7-9
J gene: TRBJ2-7
CDR3 DNA: TGTGCCAGCAGCTTATGGCGCAGCATATCCTACGAGCAGTACTTC
CDR3 protein: CASSLWRSISYEQYF

clone size: many
D gene: TRBD2
V gene: TRBV25-1
J gene: TRBJ2-7
CDR3 DNA: TGTGCCAGCTCGGGGGGGAGCGGGGGACAAACCTACGAGCAGTACTTC
CDR3 protein: CASSGGSGGQTYEQYF

clone size: many
D gene: .
V gene: TRBV4-2
J gene: TRBJ2-1
CDR3 DNA: TGTGCCAGCAGCCAAGGTCGGAGTCTAGGCAATGAGCAGTTCTTC
CDR3 protein: CASSQGRSLGNEQFF

clone size: many
D gene: .
V gene: TRBV20-1
J gene: TRBJ2-7
CDR3 DNA: TGCAGTGCCACGCAGGAAACCTACGAGCAGTACTTC
CDR3 protein: CSATQETYEQYF

clone size: few
D gene: TRBD2
V gene: TRBV10-3
J gene: TRBJ2-5
CDR3 DNA: TGTGCCATCAGTGAAGGACTAGCGGGAAACCAAGAGACCCAGTACTTC
CDR3 protein: CAISEGLAGNQETQYF

clone size: .
D gene: .
V gene: TRBV5-1
J gene: TRBJ1-5
CDR3 DNA: TGCGCCAGCAGCATCCCGGGGGGGCCCCAGCATTTT
CDR3 protein: CASSIPGGPQHF

clone size: few
D gene: .
V gene: TRBV11-2
J gene: TRBJ2-1
CDR3 DNA: TGTGCCAGCAGCTTCTATTCGGGGGACAATGAGCAGTTCTTC
CDR3 protein: CASSFYSGDNEQFF

clone size: .
D gene: TRBD2
V gene: TRBV4-2
J gene: TRBJ2-1
CDR3 DNA: TGTGCCAGCAGCCAAGCTAGCGGGAGTGGCAATGAGCAGTTCTTC
CDR3 protein: CASSQASGSGNEQFF

clone size: few
D gene: .
V gene: TRBV6-2/TRBV6-3
J gene: TRBJ2-4
CDR3 DNA: TGTGCCAGCAGTTACAACACCCGGGACACCTTAGCCAAAAACATTCAGTACTTC
CDR3 protein: CASSYNTRDTLAKNIQYF

clone size: .
D gene: .
V gene: TRBV2
J gene: TRBJ1-1
CDR3 DNA: TGTGCCAGCAGTGAATTAGACAGCCTGAACACTGAAGCTTTCTTT
CDR3 protein: CASSELDSLNTEAFF

clone size: .
D gene: TRBD2
V gene: TRBV7-3
J gene: TRBJ2-3
CDR3 DNA: TGTGCCAGCAGCCTCTCAGCGGGGGTGAGCACAGATACGCAGTATTTT
CDR3 protein: CASSLSAGVSTDTQYF

clone size: few
D gene: TRBD1
V gene: TRBV4-2
J gene: TRBJ2-7
CDR3 DNA: TGTGCCAGCAGCCATCACAGGGGGCTCTACGAGCAGTACTTC
CDR3 protein: CASSHHRGLYEQYF

clone size: .
D gene: .
V gene: TRBV4-2
J gene: TRBJ1-1
CDR3 DNA: TGTGCCAGCAGCCAAGTAATTCAGACGAACACTGAAGCTTTCTTT
CDR3 protein: CASSQVIQTNTEAFF

clone size: few
D gene: TRBD1
V gene: TRBV4-1
J gene: TRBJ2-2
CDR3 DNA: TGCGCCAGCAGCCAAGAACCGTCTGACAGGGTGACGAACACCGGGGAGCTGTTTTTT
CDR3 protein: CASSQEPSDRVTNTGELFF

clone size: few
D gene: .
V gene: TRBV5-1
J gene: TRBJ2-3
CDR3 DNA: TGCGCCAGCAGCTTGAACCGGTTAGATACGCAGTATTTT
CDR3 protein: CASSLNRLDTQYF

clone size: few
D gene: .
V gene: TRBV29-1
J gene: TRBJ1-1
CDR3 DNA: TGCAGCGTTAGTCTGGCCGTCAACACTGAAGCTTTCTTT
CDR3 protein: CSVSLAVNTEAFF

clone size: few
D gene: .
V gene: TRBV12-3/TRBV12-4
J gene: TRBJ1-2
CDR3 DNA: TGTGCCAGCAGCCCTACATCTAACTATGGCTACACCTTC
CDR3 protein: CASSPTSNYGYTF

clone size: .
D gene: TRBD1
V gene: TRBV5-5
J gene: TRBJ1-5
CDR3 DNA: TGTGCCAGCAGCCTTGGACAGGCGCCTAATCAGCCCCAGCATTTT
CDR3 protein: CASSLGQAPNQPQHF

clone size: many
D gene: TRBD1
V gene: TRBV6-2/TRBV6-3
J gene: TRBJ2-1
CDR3 DNA: TGTGCCAGCAGTTACTCCCGGACAGGGGTATACAATGAGCAGTTCTTC
CDR3 protein: CASSYSRTGVYNEQFF

clone size: .
D gene: .
V gene: TRBV6-5
J gene: TRBJ2-2
CDR3 DNA: TGTGCCAGCAGTTACTCGACTTTTTACTCTAACACCGGGGAGCTGTTTTTT
CDR3 protein: CASSYSTFYSNTGELFF

clone size: .
D gene: .
V gene: TRBV5-1
J gene: TRBJ1-1
CDR3 DNA: TGCGCCAGCAGCCCAGATGACAGCCCGAACACTGAAGCTTTCTTT
CDR3 protein: CASSPDDSPNTEAFF

clone size: .
D gene: .
V gene: TRBV15
J gene: TRBJ1-1
CDR3 DNA: TGTGCCACCAGGGTTCAGGGGAACACTGAAGCTTTCTTT
CDR3 protein: CATRVQGNTEAFF

clone size: many
D gene: TRBD2
V gene: TRBV12-3/TRBV12-4
J gene: TRBJ2-1
CDR3 DNA: TGTGCCAGCAGCGACCCCCTAGCGGGGGGGTACAATGAGCAGTTCTTC
CDR3 protein: CASSDPLAGGYNEQFF

clone size: few
D gene: .
V gene: TRBV4-1
J gene: TRBJ2-7
CDR3 DNA: TGCGCCAGCAGCCAAGTAGGAGTAAATTACGAGCAGTACTTC
CDR3 protein: CASSQVGVNYEQYF

clone size: .
D gene: .
V gene: TRBV6-5
J gene: TRBJ1-1
CDR3 DNA: TGTGCCAGCAGTTACGGGTTGGTTAAGGGAAACACTGAAGCTTTCTTT
CDR3 protein: CASSYGLVKGNTEAFF

clone size: .
D gene: TRBD2
V gene: TRBV11-3
J gene: TRBJ2-1
CDR3 DNA: TGTGCCAGCAGCCCCCTACTAGCGGGCAGGGGGAATGAGCAGTTCTTC
CDR3 protein: CASSPLLAGRGNEQFF

clone size: .
D gene: .
V gene: TRBV3-1
J gene: TRBJ2-1
CDR3 DNA: TGTGCCAGCACCCTCACTAGGAGCTCCTACAATGAGCAGTTCTTC
CDR3 protein: CASTLTRSSYNEQFF

clone size: .
D gene: .
V gene: TRBV10-3
J gene: TRBJ2-2
CDR3 DNA: TGTGCCATCAGTGAGTCGGTTCAAGGGCAGCCCACCGGGGAGCTGTTTTTT
CDR3 protein: CAISESVQGQPTGELFF

clone size: .
D gene: TRBD1
V gene: TRBV7-6
J gene: TRBJ2-5
CDR3 DNA: TGTGCCAGCAGCACCCAGGGGGCCGAGACCCAGTACTTC
CDR3 protein: CASSTQGAETQYF

clone size: few
D gene: .
V gene: TRBV20-1
J gene: TRBJ2-7
CDR3 DNA: TGCAGTGCTAGAGATCTCGCTGGCGTTACCTACGAGCAGTACTTC
CDR3 protein: CSARDLAGVTYEQYF

clone size: few
D gene: .
V gene: TRBV7-9
J gene: TRBJ2-2
CDR3 DNA: TGTGCCAGCCCGGGACTGTACACCGGGGAGCTGTTTTTT
CDR3 protein: CASPGLYTGELFF

clone size: few
D gene: .
V gene: TRBV3-1
J gene: TRBJ2-6
CDR3 DNA: TGTGCCAGCAGCCAGATGACAGGGACTCTTCCTGGGGCCAACGTCCTGACTTTC
CDR3 protein: CASSQMTGTLPGANVLTF

clone size: .
D gene: .
V gene: TRBV5-6
J gene: TRBJ1-5
CDR3 DNA: TGTGCCAGCAGCGGGGGAGATAGCAATCAGCCCAAGCATTTT
CDR3 protein: CASSGGDSNQPKHF

clone size: few
D gene: .
V gene: TRBV20-1
J gene: TRBJ2-5
CDR3 DNA: TGCAGTGCTAGAGGTAGAGCGCAAGAGACCCAGTACTTC
CDR3 protein: CSARGRAQETQYF

clone size: .
D gene: .
V gene: TRBV29-1
J gene: TRBJ1-5
CDR3 DNA: TGCAGCGTTGATGTCGGCGATAGCAATCAGCCCCAGCATTTT
CDR3 protein: CSVDVGDSNQPQHF

clone size: .
D gene: TRBD2
V gene: TRBV12-3/TRBV12-4
J gene: TRBJ2-2
CDR3 DNA: TGTGCCAGCAGTTTAGTAGCGGGAGCCCACGGGGAGCTGTTTTTT
CDR3 protein: CASSLVAGAHGELFF

clone size: .
D gene: .
V gene: TRBV12-3/TRBV12-4
J gene: TRBJ2-5
CDR3 DNA: TGTGCCAGCAGTCCCCTAGGGGGGACGGAACAAGAGACCCAGTACTTC
CDR3 protein: CASSPLGGTEQETQYF

clone size: .
D gene: TRBD1
V gene: TRBV12-3/TRBV12-4
J gene: TRBJ1-2
CDR3 DNA: TGTGCCAGCAGTCTCTCCGGGACAGAGGACTATGGCTACACCTTC
CDR3 protein: CASSLSGTEDYGYTF

clone size: .
D gene: TRBD2
V gene: TRBV6-2/TRBV6-3
J gene: TRBJ2-7
CDR3 DNA: TGTGCCAGCAGTTACCCCGTATTAGCGGGAATGAGGACCTACGAGCAGTACTTC
CDR3 protein: CASSYPVLAGMRTYEQYF

clone size: many
D gene: .
V gene: TRBV7-9
J gene: TRBJ2-1
CDR3 DNA: TGTGCCAGCAGCTCCGGGCTAAGCTCCTACAATGAGCAGTTCTTC
CDR3 protein: CASSSGLSSYNEQFF

clone size: many
D gene: .
V gene: TRBV11-2
J gene: TRBJ1-1
CDR3 DNA: TGTGCCAGCAGCCCTCCGGGGGGAATGAACACTGAAGCTTTCTTT
CDR3 protein: CASSPPGGMNTEAFF

clone size: few
D gene: .
V gene: TRBV12-3/TRBV12-4
J gene: TRBJ2-7
CDR3 DNA: TGTGCCAGCAGACCTGGGATAAAATACGAGCAGTACTTC
CDR3 protein: CASRPGIKYEQYF

clone size: .
D gene: TRBD2
V gene: TRBV9
J gene: TRBJ2-1
CDR3 DNA: TGTGCCAGCAGCCTTACTAGCGGGAGGGTCAATGAGCAGTTCTTC
CDR3 protein: CASSLTSGRVNEQFF

clone size: few
D gene: TRBD1
V gene: TRBV7-2
J gene: TRBJ2-5
CDR3 DNA: TGTGCCAGCAGCTTAGGGGGGACAGCCAACCAAGAGACCCAGTACTTC
CDR3 protein: CASSLGGTANQETQYF

clone size: many
D gene: .
V gene: TRBV7-9
J gene: TRBJ1-2
CDR3 DNA: TGTGCCAGCACCACTTCGACGGACTATGGCTACACCTTC
CDR3 protein: CASTTSTDYGYTF

clone size: few
D gene: .
V gene: TRBV4-3
J gene: TRBJ2-6
CDR3 DNA: TGCGCCAGCAGCCCCTGGGCTTCTGGGGCCAACGTCCTGACTTTC
CDR3 protein: CASSPWASGANVLTF

clone size: .
D gene: .
V gene: TRBV5-1
J gene: TRBJ1-5
CDR3 DNA: TGCGCCAGCAGCGACGGGACGGACAATCAGCCCCAGCATTTT
CDR3 protein: CASSDGTDNQPQHF

clone size: .
D gene: TRBD1
V gene: TRBV7-2
J gene: TRBJ1-4
CDR3 DNA: TGTGCCAGCAGCCCCGGGACAGGGGGCCATCTGCTTGAAAAACTGTTTTTT
CDR3 protein: CASSPGTGGHLLEKLFF

clone size: few
D gene: TRBD2
V gene: TRBV5-5
J gene: TRBJ2-1
CDR3 DNA: TGTGCCAGCAGCCCGACTAGCGGGAAAGATGAGCAGTTCTTC
CDR3 protein: CASSPTSGKDEQFF

clone size: .
D gene: .
V gene: TRBV12-3/TRBV12-4
J gene: TRBJ2-3
CDR3 DNA: TGTGCCAGCACCCTAGTCGCCCCGTCAGATACGCAGTATTTT
CDR3 protein: CASTLVAPSDTQYF

clone size: many
D gene: TRBD1
V gene: TRBV4-2
J gene: TRBJ1-3
CDR3 DNA: TGTGCCAGCAGCCAAGAGGCAGGGGGCGGAAACACCATATATTTT
CDR3 protein: CASSQEAGGGNTIYF

clone size: few
D gene: TRBD2
V gene: TRBV4-2
J gene: TRBJ2-7
CDR3 DNA: TGTGCCAGCAGCCAGCTAGCGGGGTTGGACGAGCAGTACTTC
CDR3 protein: CASSQLAGLDEQYF